One sample yielded the 5 T cell receptor beta chains listed below, sequenced in a study of T cell repertoires in cytomegalovirus infection. Their specific antigens are unknown. TCRdb ran MiXCR on the reads and lists one entry per CDR3 protein. The data contain under 300,000 distinct CDR3 sequences, 20% to 25% of them singletons. The sequencing used cultured PBMCs, collected from culture after CMV antigen stimulation. Source of these receptors: a human donor in good health (CMV status not recorded). Some clones in this sample may be carry-over from other donors' samples.

The chain employs TRBV18 and TRBJ2-7, with a weak D call TRBD1 (5 bases). CDR3 length equals 12 residues. Per the germline V gene, CDR1 is KGHSH and CDR2 is LQKENI. The V and J ends lost 8 bases and 3 bases respectively, with 11 bases between them. This CDR3 is CASLTDSYEQYF. Written as DNA, the CDR3 is TGTGCCAGCCTCACCGACAGCTACGAGCAGTACTTC.

This clonotype has a count of ten or more. V and J are TRBV7-6 and TRBJ2-1; 7 nucleotides match TRBD2. The CDR3 extends over 14 amino acids. From germline, CDR1 is SGHVS and CDR2 FNYEAQ. Trimming removed 5 bases from V and 7 bases from J; junction bases left unmatched: 8. The CDR3 sequence is CASSRPGGGNEQFF. CDR3 nucleotide sequence: TGTGCCAGCAGCCGCCCCGGCGGGGGTAATGAGCAGTTCTTC.

This chain connects TRBV6-5 to TRBJ2-7; 9 nucleotides agree with TRBD2. Germline lookup yields CDR1 MNHEY and CDR2 SVGAGI. The CDR3 extends over 17 amino acids. V was clipped by 0 bases and J by 4 bases; unmatched bases: 10. The CDR3 reads CASSYSPPSGIKYEQYF. The CDR3 DNA reads TGTGCCAGCAGTTACTCCCCCCCTAGCGGGATTAAGTACGAGCAGTACTTC.

The chain recombines TRBV20-1 with TRBJ1-3; D gene unclear. The CDR3 length is 13 residues. V was shortened by 7 bases and J by 1 base, with 11 bases between the two germline ends. Per the germline V gene, CDR1 is DFQATT and CDR2 is SNEGSKA (reference sequence). CDR3 nucleotides: TGCAGTGTTCCGCTTTGGTCTGGAAACACCATATATTTT. Translated, it gives CSVPLWSGNTIYF.

The sample holds a few counts of this clonotype. The rearrangement joins TRBV3-1 to TRBJ2-7; D assignment may be TRBD1 or TRBD2 (6 bases each). The CDR3 runs 14 residues. CDR1 is LGHDT and CDR2 is YNNKEL in the germline V gene (reference sequence). With 2 bases removed from V and 6 bases from J, the gap between germline ends came to 14 bases. DNA for the CDR3: TGTGCCAGCAGCCAACCTGACAGGAGGGGCGAGCAGTACTTC. Translated, it gives CASSQPDRRGEQYF.